The 21 T cell receptor beta chains presented below share a single source sample, sequenced in a study of cytomegalovirus exposure and HLA in healthy donors. The PCR had 60 Vbeta and 13 Jbeta primers. Measured with immunoSEQ multiplex PCR; TCRdb has only the in-frame clones, and not every one. The sample holds 140,000 or so clones, around 75% seen once. Sequencing was performed on PBMCs. The receptors come from a man aged 55-75 years in good health and CMV-seronegative.

The chain combines TRBV7-2 with TRBJ1-2; 9 bases are a match to TRBD1. J lost 7 bases, V lost 8 bases, and 8 bases had no gene match. This CDR3 region has 13 residues. Germline CDR1 is SGHTA and CDR2 is FQGNSA. This chain's CDR3 is CASGTGISFGYTF. The CDR3 DNA follows: TGTGCCAGCGGGACAGGGATATCGTTTGGCTACACCTTC.

The rearrangement uses TRBV5-6 and TRBJ1-6; D is unresolved. The ends were cut back, 0 bases at V and 7 bases at J, with 17 bases in the middle. The length of the CDR3 is 17 residues. The V gene's germline CDR1 is SGHDT and CDR2 YYEEEE. The CDR3 region is CASSLGNQWARNSPLHF. The CDR3 bases are TGTGCCAGCAGCTTGGGCAATCAGTGGGCGCGCAATTCACCCCTCCACTTT.

The V and J genes are TRBV19 and TRBJ1-6; TRBD1 aligns across 7 bases. This CDR3 contains 15 residues. With 5 bases clipped from V and 6 bases from J, the junction kept 7 bases outside the gene matches. Germline V gives CDR1 LNHDA, CDR2 SQIVND (reference sequence). This CDR3 is CASSGTGVVNSPLHF. CDR3 DNA sequence: TGTGCCAGTAGTGGCACAGGGGTGGTTAATTCACCCCTCCACTTT.

The chain recombines TRBV4-1 with TRBJ2-7; 7 nucleotides agree with TRBD1. The V gene end was trimmed by 0 bases and the J gene end by 5 bases; junction bases not matched to a gene: 7. The CDR3 is 15 amino acids. Germline lookup yields CDR1 MGHRA and CDR2 YSYEKL. In nucleotides, the CDR3 is TGCGCCAGCAGCCAAGAACAGGGGATCTGGAACGAGCAGTACTTC. Protein sequence: CASSQEQGIWNEQYF.

V gene TRBV6-5 combines with J gene TRBJ2-7; perhaps TRBD1 as D (6 bases). This CDR3 is built from 14 residues. V lost 4 bases and J lost 0, with 10 bases in between. Germline loops: CDR1 MNHEY, CDR2 SVGAGI. CDR3: CASSSSRGSYEQYF. The CDR3 bases are TGTGCCAGCAGTTCGAGCAGGGGCTCCTACGAGCAGTACTTC.

The V call is TRBV7-6, the J call TRBJ2-2; 10 nucleotides line up with TRBD2. V lost 3 bases to trimming and J lost 5 bases; unmatched junction nucleotides: 6. The CDR3 runs 16 residues. CDR1 and CDR2 from the germline V gene are SGHVS and FNYEAQ. The CDR3, as DNA: TGTGCCAGCAGCTTGGTAGCGGGAGGAAAAACCGGGGAGCTGTTTTTT. Translating gives CASSLVAGGKTGELFF.

V usage is TRBV6-1 and J usage is TRBJ2-5, with D possibly TRBD2 on 5 matching bases. The V gene's germline CDR1 is MNHNS and CDR2 SASEGT. V was trimmed by 6 bases and J by 5 bases, leaving 19 bases between them. This CDR3 contains 15 residues. CDR3 nucleotides: TGTGCCAGCAGCCCAATGAGTGGAGGACGGGAGACCCAGTACTTC. This sequence encodes CASSPMSGGRETQYF.

The table lists this clone with a count of one. The chain has TRBV6-5 and TRBJ1-1; no reliable D call. CDR3 size: 13 residues. Trimming shortened V by 6 bases and J by 1 base, and 9 bases separated the two germline ends. Per germline, CDR1 MNHEY and CDR2 SVGAGI. CDR3: CASRSTANTEAFF. The CDR3, as DNA: TGTGCCAGCAGGTCTACAGCGAACACTGAAGCTTTCTTT.

The gene calls are TRBV7-2 and TRBJ2-7; TRBD2 matches 7 bases. V was pared by 7 bases and J by 1 base, with 13 bases of the junction left unmatched. Per the germline V gene, CDR1 is SGHTA and CDR2 is FQGNSA. This CDR3 has 16 residues. As DNA, the CDR3 is TGTGCCAGCACCTTGCGAGGGAGCGGGGTGTCCTACGAGCAGTACTTC. Translation gives CASTLRGSGVSYEQYF.

CDR3 sequence (DNA): TGTGCCTGGAGAATACAGGGGGCTGGGTATAATTCACCCCTCCACTTT. This sequence encodes CAWRIQGAGYNSPLHF. The rearrangement joins TRBV30 to TRBJ1-6, with 9 bases identical to TRBD1. The ends lost 3 bases at V and 4 bases at J; junction bases unmatched: 7. CDR1 and CDR2 from the germline V gene are GTSNPN and SVGIG (reference sequence). CDR3 length equals 16 residues.

CDR3 loop: CSSRGLWADTQYF. The CDR3 DNA follows: TGCAGCTCCAGGGGCCTTTGGGCAGATACGCAGTATTTT. The rearrangement links TRBV29-1 to TRBJ2-3; TRBD1 might be the D (6 bases). CDR3 size: 13 residues. Deletions cut 8 bases from V and 4 bases from J, with 16 bases between. In germline, CDR1 is SQVTM, CDR2 ANQGSEA.

The chain recombines TRBV19 with TRBJ1-3; 11 positions agree with TRBD1. The CDR3 loop spans 15 amino acids. Germline CDR1 is LNHDA and CDR2 is SQIVND (reference sequence). V shed 5 bases, J shed 2 bases, and the junction held 2 bases outside the gene matches. CDR3 nucleotide sequence: TGTGCCAGTAGTTTGGGACAGGGGGCTGGAAACACCATATATTTT. Its translation is CASSLGQGAGNTIYF.

This clone was seen a single time. The chain couples TRBV14 to TRBJ1-1; D call uncertain. CDR1 is SGHDN and CDR2 is FVKESK in the germline V gene. The V gene lost 4 bases and the J gene lost 5 bases, with 20 bases spanning the gap. The CDR3 contains 16 residues. The CDR3 nucleotides read TGTGCCAGCAGCCCCCATCTTGGCCGGGTCTCGACTGAAGCTTTCTTT. Translation: CASSPHLGRVSTEAFF.

Comments on this clone: The limits of the CDR3 on the DNA are not certain, so only TCRdb's listed CDR3 is given. The V call is TRBV19, the J call TRBJ2-7; TRBD2, as called in the table, went unchecked against the DNA. With termini counted, the CDR3 has 14 amino acids. Looked up from germline, CDR1 is LNHDA and CDR2 is SQIVND (reference sequence). CDR3 sequence reads: CASTSGLAAREQYF.

The V and J genes are TRBV9 and TRBJ2-2; D not certain. The V and J ends lost 4 bases and 6 bases respectively, with 10 bases between them. CDR1 and CDR2 from the germline V gene are SGDLS and YYNGEE. The CDR3 contains 13 residues. The DNA for the CDR3 is TGTGCCAGCAGCCTTCTAGAAGCCGGGGAGCTGTTTTTT. It codes for CASSLLEAGELFF.

Only a few counts were recorded for this clone. The genes are TRBV4-1 and TRBJ1-1; 7 nucleotides agree with TRBD1. V lost 4 bases and J lost 2; bases outside the gene matches: 13. The CDR3 runs 17 residues. Germline CDR1 MGHRA, CDR2 YSYEKL. CDR3 in amino acids: CASSPDNRDSPNTEAFF. The CDR3, as DNA: TGCGCCAGCAGCCCAGATAACCGGGACAGCCCCAACACTGAAGCTTTCTTT.

This chain uses TRBV7-9 with TRBJ2-7, with 7 positions matching TRBD1. Germline loops: CDR1 SEHNR, CDR2 FQNEAQ (reference sequence). The CDR3 is 17 residues long. V trimming: 5 bases; J trimming: 1 base; junction bases outside the gene matches: 14. The CDR3 loop is CASSTLTGTGISYEQYF. The CDR3 bases are TGTGCCAGCAGCACCCTGACAGGGACGGGAATTTCCTACGAGCAGTACTTC.

This clone occurred a few times. The chain uses TRBV5-1 and TRBJ1-4; D uncertain. Germline V CDR1 and CDR2: SGHRS, YFSETQ. This CDR3 has 18 residues. V dropped 4 bases and J dropped 4 bases, with 23 bases sitting between them. CDR3 coding DNA: TGCGCCAGCAGCCCAGACTGGGGAGCCTGGCAGGATAATGAAAAACTGTTTTTT. Amino acid sequence: CASSPDWGAWQDNEKLFF.

The rearrangement joins TRBV6-5 to TRBJ2-3, with 8 nucleotides matching TRBD2. V was pared by 6 bases and J by 0 bases, with 5 bases of the junction left unmatched. CDR1 is MNHEY, CDR2 SVGAGI, per germline. This CDR3 has 15 amino acids. The CDR3 nucleotides are TGTGCCAGCAGCCTTACTAGCGGTAGCACAGATACGCAGTATTTT. Amino acids: CASSLTSGSTDTQYF.

This clone was seen only a few times. The rearrangement joins TRBV27 to TRBJ1-3, with a possible D match to TRBD1 (5 bases). V lost 2 bases and J lost 4, with 12 bases in between. The CDR3 consists of 15 residues. Germline CDR1 MNHEY, CDR2 SMNVEV (reference sequence). CDR3 sequence: CASSLEGADGNTIYF. The DNA for the CDR3 is TGTGCCAGCAGTTTAGAAGGGGCGGACGGAAACACCATATATTTT.

This sequence joins TRBV5-4 and TRBJ1-4, with D unclear. V lost 0 bases, J lost 0 bases, and 9 bases lay in between. This CDR3 comprises 16 residues. CDR1 is SGHNT, CDR2 YYREEE, per germline (reference sequence). Here the CDR3 reads CASSLDRPATNEKLFF. DNA of the CDR3: TGTGCCAGCAGCTTGGACAGACCTGCAACTAATGAAAAACTGTTTTTT.